Below are 28 T cell receptor beta chains sequenced from a single sample in a study of cytomegalovirus exposure and HLA in healthy donors. Primers included in the PCR were 60 Vbeta and 13 Jbeta primers. Here immunoSEQ multiplex PCR was the method, and the copy in TCRdb shows in-frame clones only, minus some. Its listing shows 130,000 to 150,000 clones. Sequencing was carried out using PBMCs. These receptors were collected from a male donor in good health and CMV-seronegative.

The J gene is TRBJ1-3, the V gene TRBV6-1; the D gene is possibly TRBD1 (6 bases). This CDR3 is 15 amino acids long. Germline values: CDR1 MNHNS, CDR2 SASEGT. Trimming cost V 7 bases and J 7 bases, with 20 bases left between them. DNA of the CDR3: TGTGCCAGCAACTCAAAGGGGGTATCAGGGAACACCATATATTTT. It yields the protein CASNSKGVSGNTIYF.

The chain links TRBV5-6 to TRBJ1-5; the match to TRBD1 covers 12 bases. This CDR3 has 16 amino acids. Trimming cost V 4 bases and J 5 bases; bases outside gene matches: 7. The germline CDR1 and CDR2 sequences are SGHDT and YYEEEE. The CDR3 DNA is TGTGCCAGCAGCGCAGCCGGGACAGGGGGCTATCAGCCCCAGCATTTT. It specifies CASSAAGTGGYQPQHF.

CDR3 in DNA: TGCGCCAGCAGCCCCGGTTGGGAGGAGACCCAGTACTTC. Amino acids: CASSPGWEETQYF. V is TRBV5-1 and J is TRBJ2-5, with TRBD2 as a possible D gene (5 bases). Per germline, CDR1 SGHRS and CDR2 YFSETQ. Trimming removed 4 bases from V and 5 bases from J, with 12 bases in between. The CDR3 spans 13 residues.

The V and J genes are TRBV30 and TRBJ2-7; TRBD1 agrees at 8 bases. CDR3 length: 14 amino acids. Germline trimming cut 5 bases from V and 6 bases from J; bases unmatched to any gene: 12. Germline V gene data show CDR1 as GTSNPN and CDR2 as SVGIG (reference sequence). CDR3 protein: CAWRQTGAVGEQYF. DNA of the CDR3: TGTGCCTGGCGACAGACAGGGGCCGTCGGCGAGCAGTACTTC. Supplemented by reference TRBV30 and TRBJ2-7, the full variable domain reads SQTIHQWPATLVQPVGSPLSLECTVEGTSNPNLYWYRQAAGRGLQLLFYSVGIGQISSEVPQNLSASRPQDRQFILSSKKLLLSDSGFYLCAWRQTGAVGEQYFGPGTRLTVT.

This rearrangement joins TRBV11-2 to TRBJ1-2; no reliable D call. This CDR3 has 8 residues. V was clipped by 5 bases and J by 11 bases, with 3 bases between them. Per the germline V gene, CDR1 is SGHAT and CDR2 is FQNNGV. The CDR3 coding sequence is TGTGCCAGCAGCCATTACACCTTC. It translates to CASSHYTF.

The chain employs TRBV30 and TRBJ2-5, with D maybe TRBD1 (6 bases). CDR3 length equals 16 residues. Per germline, CDR1 GTSNPN and CDR2 SVGIG (reference sequence). V lost 4 bases to trimming and J lost 1 base, with 19 bases between them. The CDR3 loop is CAWTRGSRGSQETQYF. CDR3 bases: TGTGCCTGGACCCGAGGTTCCAGGGGCTCCCAAGAGACCCAGTACTTC.

This chain uses TRBV15 with TRBJ1-3, with 10 bases matching TRBD1. V shed 1 base and J 3 bases; nucleotides not matched to a gene: 15. Germline CDR1 and CDR2: LNHNV and YYDKDF (reference sequence). The CDR3 covers 20 residues. CDR3 sequence (DNA): TGTGCCACCAGCAGAGCCTTATCCCCGAGACAGGGGGCTTATGGAAACACCATATATTTT. Translated: CATSRALSPRQGAYGNTIYF.

The V and J genes are TRBV27 and TRBJ1-1; D is possibly TRBD1 (5 bases). This CDR3 has 14 residues. Trimming removed 9 bases at V and 1 base at J, with 15 bases between. The germline gives CDR1 MNHEY, CDR2 SMNVEV (reference sequence). DNA of the CDR3: TGTGCCAGTTCATGGGCGGGGGGGAACACTGAAGCTTTCTTT. Translating it yields CASSWAGGNTEAFF.

This chain uses TRBV10-2 with TRBJ2-2, with 8 bases matching TRBD2. From germline, CDR1 is WSHSY and CDR2 SAAADI. The ends lost 5 bases at V and 6 bases at J; junction bases unmatched: 8. The CDR3 has 15 residues. CDR3 sequence reads: CASSLAGLFAGELFF. The CDR3 nucleotides read TGCGCCAGCAGTTTAGCGGGATTATTCGCCGGGGAGCTGTTTTTT.

This chain joins TRBV5-5 and TRBJ1-5; 7 bases map to TRBD1. This CDR3 has 14 residues. Germline CDR1 SGHKS, CDR2 YYEKEE (reference sequence). V shed 1 base and J 4 bases; nucleotides not matched to a gene: 2. CDR3 region: CASSLRQGNQPQHF. Written as DNA, the CDR3 is TGTGCCAGCAGCTTGCGACAGGGTAATCAGCCCCAGCATTTT.

V usage is TRBV5-4 and J usage is TRBJ1-5; D ambiguous. The V end lost 0 bases, the J end lost 0 bases, and 7 bases lay between the germline ends. Germline CDR1 SGHNT, CDR2 YYREEE (reference sequence). This CDR3 has 15 amino acids. The CDR3 loop reads CASSLEPSSNQPQHF. The CDR3 DNA is TGTGCCAGCAGCTTGGAACCCAGTAGCAATCAGCCCCAGCATTTT.

The rearrangement joins TRBV2 to TRBJ1-3; TRBD1 might be the D (6 bases). Per germline, CDR1 SNHLY and CDR2 FYNNEI. This CDR3 comprises 14 residues. V dropped 5 bases and J dropped 10 bases, with 18 bases sitting between them. CDR3 sequence reads: CASSRTENSRTIYF. The CDR3 bases are TGTGCCAGCAGTAGGACAGAGAATAGTAGGACCATATATTTT.

The V gene is TRBV29-1, the J gene TRBJ2-5, with unresolved D. The germline CDR1 and CDR2 sequences are SQVTM and ANQGSEA. CDR3 length equals 11 residues. V lost 3 bases and J lost 7, with 9 bases in between. This CDR3 is CSVENAGTQYF. The CDR3 DNA reads TGCAGCGTTGAGAACGCCGGGACCCAGTACTTC. Supplemented by reference TRBV29-1 and TRBJ2-5, the full variable domain reads SAVISQKPSRDICQRGTSLTIQCQVDSQVTMMFWYRQQPGQSLTLIATANQGSEATYESGFVIDKFPISRPNLTFSTLTVSNMSPEDSSIYLCSVENAGTQYFGPGTRLLVL.

The chain combines TRBV6-1 with TRBJ2-3; 8 nucleotides match TRBD2. This CDR3 is built from 16 residues. Germline-derived CDR1 and CDR2 are MNHNS and SASEGT. V gave up 3 bases and J gave up 5 bases; unmatched junction bases: 10. The CDR3 loop reads CASSDHSGIRRDTQYF. The CDR3 DNA is TGTGCCAGCAGTGACCATAGCGGGATTCGAAGAGATACGCAGTATTTT.

The genes are TRBV5-5 and TRBJ1-2, with TRBD1 identical over 7 bases. The V gene end was trimmed by 3 bases and the J gene end by 3 bases; junction bases not matched to a gene: 2. This CDR3 has 13 residues. The germline V gene has CDR1 SGHKS and CDR2 YYEKEE (reference sequence). The CDR3 spells CASSSGTDYGYTF. In nucleotides, the CDR3 is TGTGCCAGCAGCTCAGGGACAGACTATGGCTACACCTTC.

The J gene is TRBJ2-1, the V gene TRBV6-5, with a weak D call TRBD2 (5 bases). Per germline, CDR1 MNHEY and CDR2 SVGAGI. Trimming took 3 bases from V and 10 from J, leaving 13 bases between them. The CDR3 spans 13 residues. The CDR3 DNA reads as TGTGCCAGCAGTTATTTGGACTCCTCGGAGCAGTTCTTC. Amino acid sequence: CASSYLDSSEQFF.

The chain couples TRBV6-6 to TRBJ1-5; 7 bases map to TRBD1. The CDR3 totals 14 residues. V was pared by 10 bases and J by 4 bases, with 10 bases of the junction left unmatched. Germline lookup yields CDR1 MNHNY and CDR2 SVGAGI (reference sequence). The CDR3 nucleotides are TGTGCCACCTCTCCGGTGGGACAGAATCAGCCCCAGCATTTT. Translating it yields CATSPVGQNQPQHF.

The chain couples TRBV5-6 to TRBJ1-2, with D unresolved. In germline, CDR1 is SGHDT, CDR2 YYEEEE. CDR3 length: 16 amino acids. The V and J ends lost 2 bases and 0 bases respectively, with 14 bases between them. CDR3 DNA sequence: TGTGCCAGCAGCTTCCCCCGCAGTTTACCTAACTATGGCTACACCTTC. Its protein product is CASSFPRSLPNYGYTF.

This chain links TRBV18 with TRBJ2-1; 10 bases are a match to TRBD1. The CDR3 length is 17 residues. Germline V lookup: CDR1 KGHSH, CDR2 LQKENI. The V segment lost 5 bases and the J segment 4 bases; nucleotides outside the gene matches: 11. Written as DNA, the CDR3 is TGTGCCAGCTCATCCCGGGACAGGGGTCCCCCTTACAATGAGCAGTTCTTC. Protein product: CASSSRDRGPPYNEQFF.

This chain uses TRBV19 with TRBJ1-5, with TRBD1 identical over 8 bases. Germline V gene sequence: CDR1 LNHDA, CDR2 SQIVND (reference sequence). The CDR3 loop spans 14 amino acids. With V trimmed by 9 bases and J by 5 bases, 9 bases remained unmatched. CDR3 region: CASVGQGRDQPQHF. The CDR3, as DNA: TGTGCCAGCGTAGGACAGGGTAGGGATCAGCCCCAGCATTTT. The complete variable domain, with remaining parts taken from reference TRBV19 and TRBJ1-5, reads DGGITQSPKYLFRKEGQNVTLSCEQNLNHDAMYWYRQDPGQGLRLIYYSQIVNDFQKGDIAEGYSVSREKKESFPLTVTSAQKNPTAFYLCASVGQGRDQPQHFGDGTRLSIL.

The V call is TRBV29-1, the J call TRBJ1-4; 9 nucleotides line up with TRBD1. Germline-derived CDR1 and CDR2 are SQVTM and ANQGSEA. The CDR3 runs 13 residues. V lost 5 bases to trimming and J lost 4 bases; unmatched junction nucleotides: 2. The CDR3 region is CSVRTGDNEKLFF. The CDR3 region has the DNA TGCAGCGTTAGGACAGGGGATAATGAAAAACTGTTTTTT. The full variable domain, with the rest looked up from reference TRBV29-1 and TRBJ1-4, is SAVISQKPSRDICQRGTSLTIQCQVDSQVTMMFWYRQQPGQSLTLIATANQGSEATYESGFVIDKFPISRPNLTFSTLTVSNMSPEDSSIYLCSVRTGDNEKLFFGSGTQLSVL.

The V call is TRBV19, the J call TRBJ1-2; D is ambiguous. The CDR3 spans 14 residues. Trimming cost V 7 bases and J 6 bases, with 18 bases left between them. Germline values: CDR1 LNHDA, CDR2 SQIVND (reference sequence). The CDR3 bases are TGTGCCAGTACAAATCGGAGGGTACGGGATGGCTACACCTTC. Translation: CASTNRRVRDGYTF.

The chain links TRBV11-2 to TRBJ1-2; maybe TRBD1 (6 bases). V was cut by 4 bases and J by 8 bases, with 17 bases left in between. CDR3 length equals 14 residues. Looked up from germline, CDR1 is SGHAT and CDR2 is FQNNGV. The CDR3 coding sequence is TGTGCCAGCAGCTCGAGTCAGGGGATTGTAGGCTACACCTTC. Amino acid sequence: CASSSSQGIVGYTF.

This chain links TRBV20-1 with TRBJ1-3; D unclear. This CDR3 has 11 amino acids. V was shortened by 3 bases and J by 8 bases, with 8 bases between the two germline ends. Per the germline V gene, CDR1 is DFQATT and CDR2 is SNEGSKA (reference sequence). CDR3 loop: CSASEEDTIYF. The CDR3 DNA reads as TGCAGTGCTAGTGAGGAGGACACCATATATTTT.

The DNA of the CDR3 is TGTGCCTGGAGAAGGACAGGACCCTACGAGCAGTACTTC. Amino acid sequence: CAWRRTGPYEQYF. The genes are TRBV30 and TRBJ2-7, with 7 bases matching TRBD1. The CDR3 covers 13 residues. Germline trimming cut 3 bases from V and 2 bases from J; bases unmatched to any gene: 4. In germline, CDR1 is GTSNPN, CDR2 SVGIG (reference sequence).

The rearrangement uses TRBV7-9 and TRBJ1-1; D call uncertain. Per germline, CDR1 SEHNR and CDR2 FQNEAQ (reference sequence). The length of the CDR3 is 13 residues. The V end lost 4 bases, the J end lost 1 base, and 7 bases lay between the germline ends. The DNA of the CDR3 is TGTGCCAGCAGCTCGGGGAAGAACACTGAAGCTTTCTTT. Protein: CASSSGKNTEAFF.

The J gene is TRBJ2-2, the V gene TRBV7-9; a possible D gene is TRBD2 (5 bases). Germline lookup yields CDR1 SEHNR and CDR2 FQNEAQ (reference sequence). The CDR3 loop spans 14 amino acids. V lost 2 bases and J lost 6, with 10 bases in between. The CDR3 DNA sequence: TGTGCCAGCAGCTTATCTCCGGGGTCCGGGGAGCTGTTTTTT. Amino acid sequence: CASSLSPGSGELFF.

The J gene is TRBJ2-5, the V gene TRBV5-1, with 8 bases aligning to TRBD2. The J call could be wrong; TRBJ2-7 is a better fit for the DNA end. This CDR3 spans 18 amino acids. Germline loops: CDR1 SGHRS, CDR2 YFSETQ. CDR3 region: CASSGPGGPRTVYDEQYF. CDR3 nucleotide sequence: TGCGCCAGCAGTGGTCCGGGAGGGCCGAGGACTGTGTATGACGAGCAGTACTTC.